This paragraph reports one T cell receptor (beta chain). This clone has a handful of counts. Its binding antigen is unknown. Nothing much larger sits one base from this clone, and base qualities are not available. Trimming at the junction amounts to 5 bases on V and 2 bases on J, and the germline ends lie 13 bases apart. Including cysteine and phenylalanine, the CDR3 has 15 amino acids. The kept DNA is CDR3 alone, 45 bases in frame from the first base. The germline V gene (reference sequence) specifies MNHEY as CDR1 and SMNVEV as CDR2. For the CD8 naive samples, CD45RO-negative cells were positively selected for CCR7, yielding a CD45RA+CCR7+ population from which TemRA cells were excluded. The donors were healthy, HIV-negative adults who had no recently reported acute infections or vaccinations. Every donor was a Caucasian adult living in Nashville, Tennessee, USA. Blood was obtained by leukapheresis, after which PBMCs were separated by Ficoll-Histopaque density gradient centrifugation and cryopreserved in liquid nitrogen vapor phase. Purity and quantity of every magnetically sorted T cell population were checked by analytical flow cytometry. From each sorted fraction, genomic DNA was isolated and quantified by UV absorbance on a Nanodrop 2000c.

This record belongs to a study of shared clonotypes between healthy human individuals (dated by TCRdb to about 2020). In terms of the full investigation: The cohort included three men and a couple of women between 18 and 49 years of age. For each donor, CD4 naive and CD4 memory were each run on three plates, CD8 naive on two plates, and CD8 memory on one plate. The study deeply sequenced blood TCR repertoires of five healthy adults to estimate repertoire size and the extent of clonotype sharing between individuals. Libraries were prepared and TCR repertoires were sequenced by different laboratories using diverse techniques, in order to increase sequencing depth and limit assay-specific biases. Between about 0.8 and 8.9 billion PBMCs per donor were obtained by leukapheresis. What the authors observed across the whole study: Based on pairwise subsampling, the degree of clonotype sharing among donors was expected to be affected by sequencing depth. The genetic and exposure-history diversity represented was limited by the small number of donors. Compared with non-shared clonotypes, the clonotypes found in all four sorted-subset donors had higher generation probabilities. Only blood was sampled, and tissue TCR repertoires likely differ from those in blood. Roughly 5.2% of naive CD4, 3.5% of naive CD8, approximately 2.2% of memory CD4, and 0.4% of memory CD8 clonotypes were shared across a few donors. Even with the large sequencing depth, rarefaction of the sorted-subset datasets indicated that sequencing was incomplete. Larger estimated clonotype richness was generally found for naive subsets than for memory subsets.

Using the deep immunoSEQ assay, multiplex PCR amplified TCR CDR3 regions from genomic DNA. Extracted genomic DNA from each cell subset was distributed evenly across all wells of several immunoSEQ 96-well plates, and each plate was treated as a replicate. For sorted subsets, each replicate PCR was loaded with roughly 200 ng genomic DNA, equivalent to about 30,000 T cell genomes. The purified libraries were quantified using a Qubit 3.0 fluorometer, sized with a Bioanalyzer 2100, and then quantified again using the KAPA Library Quantification kit. A separate single-read 150-cycle Illumina NextSeq 550 flow cell was used to sequence each immunoSEQ 96-well plate. Per the original workflow: The immunoSEQ output contained only junctional sequences without quality scores, so filtering could not match that applied to full-length reads. To assign V/J genes and CDR3, sequences were annotated against IMGT germline references using PyIR, a Python wrapper for IgBLAST v1.9. Reads were removed for weak V/J assignments (E-value above 1e-6), missing CDR3, stop codons, out-of-frame junctions, or ambiguous translated residues. V3J clonotypes were defined by identical inferred V gene, J gene, and CDR3 amino acid sequence. To compute the percentage overlap between repertoires, the number of shared unique clonotypes was divided by the size of the smaller repertoire. Three approaches were used to assess repertoire richness: RTK rarefaction, the Chao1 estimator, and Recon v2.1 estimates of unobserved clonotypes. Generation probabilities were computed with OLGA for all TCRbeta clonotypes obtained by the gDNA method from four donors. As stored in TCRdb, this immuneACCESS dataset retains in-frame rearrangements with V and J assigned. A fraction of the clones does not appear; measured against another copy, unresolved V genes explain less than half of the discrepancy, and the remainder lacks a known reason. The V and J calls and the clone size are those of that table, but D and trimming were determined from the DNA. The sample table records about 2.2 million clones; about 93% of these occur just once. About 1.5% of the sample is taken by the ten largest.

This TCR derives from a man between 18 and 35 years old in good health. Some clones in this sample may be carry-over from other donors' samples. The sequenced material came from naive CD8+ T cells from PBMCs. The sample's cell subset or site label, in plain terms: CD45RA+CCR7+. Rearrangement joined TRBV27 to TRBJ1-5, with no D gene named confidently. The nucleotides read TGTGCCAGCAGTCCTCGTGTTTTGGGCAATCAGCCCCAGCATTTT. It codes for CASSPRVLGNQPQHF.